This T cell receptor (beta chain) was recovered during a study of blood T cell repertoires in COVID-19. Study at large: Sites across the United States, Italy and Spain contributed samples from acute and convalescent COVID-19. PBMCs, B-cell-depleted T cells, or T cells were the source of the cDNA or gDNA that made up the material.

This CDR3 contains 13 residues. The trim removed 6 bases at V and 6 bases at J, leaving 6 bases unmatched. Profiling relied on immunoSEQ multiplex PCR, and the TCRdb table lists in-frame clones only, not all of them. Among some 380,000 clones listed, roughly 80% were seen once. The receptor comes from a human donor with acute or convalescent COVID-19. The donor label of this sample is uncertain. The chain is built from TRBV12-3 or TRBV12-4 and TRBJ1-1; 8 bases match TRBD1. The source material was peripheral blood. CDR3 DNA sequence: TGTGCCAGCAGCACAGGGGGTGGGGCTGAAGCTTTCTTT. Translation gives CASSTGGGAEAFF.